This is a list of T cell receptor beta chains from one sample in a study of T cells in Graves' hyperthyroidism and ophthalmopathy. TCRdb processed the multiplex PCR reads anew with MiXCR; each CDR3 protein has one entry. This sample yields around 250,000 distinct CDR3 sequences, of which approximately 14% are seen a single time; less than 15% belongs to the top ten. Sequenced: blood. The receptors come from a woman between 35 and 50 years old with Graves' hyperthyroidism that later progressed to Graves' ophthalmopathy. CDR3s include the opening cysteine and the closing phenylalanine or tryptophan. A D gene is named only where the DNA matches it firmly. The size of a clone is reported for some rows only, either as once, few or many, or as a class for expanded clones.

TRBD1 TRBJ2-7 TRBV18 many TGTGCCAGCTCACTAAACACGGGACAGGGCCGCGAGCAGTACTTC CASSLNTGQGREQYF
- TRBJ2-3 TRBV7-9 many TGTGCCAGCAGCTTAGTTCCGGGGAAGGGCACAGATACGCAGTATTTT CASSLVPGKGTDTQYF
TRBD1 TRBJ1-3 TRBV4-1 many TGCGCCAGCAGCCAAGCCCGGACAGGGGGAAACACCATATATTTT CASSQARTGGNTIYF
- TRBJ1-2 TRBV28 many TGTGCCAGCAGTTTAGGGTCAGGGGGCTACACCTTC CASSLGSGGYTF
- TRBJ2-1 TRBV5-6 many TGTGCCAGCAGCTTGACGGACCCCAGGGAGCAGTTCTTC CASSLTDPREQFF
- TRBJ1-5 TRBV30 many TGTGCCTGGAGTGTACGGTGGGAAAGTCAGCCCCAGCATTTT CAWSVRWESQPQHF
- TRBJ2-1 TRBV4-1 many TGCGCCAGCAGCCAGCCAGGGAGCTCCTACAATGAGCAGTTCTTC CASSQPGSSYNEQFF
- TRBJ2-5 TRBV28 many TGTGCCAGCAGAGAACGCCGGGAACGGCTTGAAGAGACCCAGTACTTC CASRERRERLEETQYF
TRBD1 TRBJ1-2 TRBV28 few TGTGCCAGCAGACAGGGGGAGTCATCGGGCTACACCTTC CASRQGESSGYTF
- TRBJ2-7 TRBV20-1 many TGCAGTGCTCCTGGGGGGCTTACAACTACTGAGCAGTACTTC CSAPGGLTTTEQYF
TRBD2 TRBJ2-7 TRBV12-3/TRBV12-4 many TGTGCCAGCCGGGCGGGAGGGTCTTCCGAGCAGTACTTC CASRAGGSSEQYF
- TRBJ2-7 TRBV18 many TGTGCCAGCTCACCGGCGGCCACCTACGAGCAGTACTTC CASSPAATYEQYF
TRBD1 TRBJ1-2 TRBV28 few TGTGCCAACAGACCTGGGGACAGCCGTAACTATGGCTACACCTTC CANRPGDSRNYGYTF
- TRBJ1-2 TRBV16 many TGTGCCAGCAGCCCGCGACAGGACTATGGCTACACCTTC CASSPRQDYGYTF
- TRBJ1-4 TRBV6-1 many TGTGCCAGCAGGGGCAGGGAGAGTGAAAAACTGTTTTTT CASRGRESEKLFF
- TRBJ1-1 TRBV5-1 - TGCGCCAGCAGCTGGATGGGTGGGAACACTGAAGCTTTCTTT CASSWMGGNTEAFF
- TRBJ2-2 TRBV10-3 many TGTGCCACCTCGTGGAGGGACGGCACCGGGGAGCTGTTTTTT CATSWRDGTGELFF
- TRBJ1-6 TRBV27 many TGTGCCAGCAGTTTAATGGGTTACAGTTCACCCCTCCACTTT CASSLMGYSSPLHF
- TRBJ1-6 TRBV27 - TGTGCAAGCAGTTCAGTACGCCAGGGATCGTGTAATTCACCCCTCCACTTT CASSSVRQGSCNSPLHF
TRBD2 TRBJ2-1 TRBV15 many TGTGCCACCAGCGGGAGGACTAGCGGGAGACTTTACAATGAGCAGTTCTTC CATSGRTSGRLYNEQFF
- TRBJ1-5 TRBV6-1 many TGTGCCAGCAGCTCGATAGGCCAGCCCCAGCATTTT CASSSIGQPQHF
- TRBJ2-2 TRBV28 many TGTGCCAGCAGTTTGTACAGTGGTCCCGGGGAGCTGTTTTTT CASSLYSGPGELFF
- TRBJ2-5 TRBV5-1 many TGCGCCAGCAGCCCCGGACGGGCCCAAGAGACCCAGTACTTC CASSPGRAQETQYF
TRBD2 TRBJ2-3 TRBV2 - TGTGCCAGCAGTGGGACTAGCGGGACAGATACGCAGTATTTT CASSGTSGTDTQYF
TRBD2 TRBJ2-7 TRBV2 many TGTGCCACTGCCCCTAGCGGGAGGGCCTACGAGCAGTACTTC CATAPSGRAYEQYF
TRBD1 TRBJ1-6 TRBV20-1 - TGCAGTGCTGCGGGACAGCTGAATTCACCCCTCCACTTT CSAAGQLNSPLHF
- TRBJ2-2 TRBV4-2 many TGTGCCAGCAGCCAGAAACGGGACTGGTACACCGGGGAGCTGTTTTTT CASSQKRDWYTGELFF
- TRBJ1-5 TRBV5-1 few TGCGCCAGCAGCTTGTGGGGGGCCGGCAATCAGCCCCAGCATTTT CASSLWGAGNQPQHF
- TRBJ2-4 TRBV5-4 few TGTGCCAGCAGCTTCGTGGGGCTAAACATTCAGTACTTC CASSFVGLNIQYF
TRBD1 TRBJ2-7 TRBV18 many TGTGCCAGCTCAGGGCAGGGGGCCTACGAGCAGTACTTC CASSGQGAYEQYF
TRBD2 TRBJ2-3 TRBV3-1 many TGTGCCAGCAGCCGATATAGCGGGAGGGCTTCTGGGGATACGCAGTATTTT CASSRYSGRASGDTQYF
- TRBJ1-5 TRBV4-2 - TGTGCCAGCAGCCAAGAGGGTCAGCTAGACAATCAGCCCCAGCATTTT CASSQEGQLDNQPQHF
- TRBJ2-7 TRBV29-1 - TGCAGCGTTGAAGTTCTCAGAGAGCAGTACTTC CSVEVLREQYF
TRBD1 TRBJ2-5 TRBV24-1 many TGTGCCACCACCAGACAGGGGCGCCGGTGGGAGACCCAGTACTTC CATTRQGRRWETQYF
- TRBJ2-7 TRBV2 - TGTGCCAGCAGTGATAGGGCCTACGAGCAGTACTTC CASSDRAYEQYF
TRBD1 TRBJ1-5 TRBV20-1 many TGCAGTGCTAGAGGGACAGGGCCGGCATTTAATAGCAATCAGCCCCAGCATTTT CSARGTGPAFNSNQPQHF
- TRBJ1-1 TRBV11-2 many TGTGCCAGCAGCTTAGAAGGGGCCGGGAACACTGAAGCTTTCTTT CASSLEGAGNTEAFF
TRBD2 TRBJ2-6 TRBV20-1 many TGCAGTGTCCCTAGCGGCTCTGGGGCCAACGTCCTGACTTTC CSVPSGSGANVLTF
- TRBJ1-6 TRBV12-3/TRBV12-4 many TGTGCCAGTAACCCAGGACAGCAGAATTCACCCCTCCACTTT CASNPGQQNSPLHF
TRBD2 TRBJ2-1 TRBV7-3 many TGTGCCAGCAGCTTAGATGGGACTAGCGGGAGGGGGAGCTACAATGAGCAGTTCTTC CASSLDGTSGRGSYNEQFF
- TRBJ1-3 TRBV6-1 few TGTGCCAGCAGTCATTCCAAGTCAAACACCATATATTTT CASSHSKSNTIYF
- TRBJ1-1 TRBV12-3/TRBV12-4 once TGTGCCAGCAGCCGGGGGCAGAAGAACACTGAAGCTTTCTTT CASSRGQKNTEAFF
- TRBJ1-1 TRBV28 many TGTGCCAGCAGTCCGAAGAGGACTGAAGCTTTCTTT CASSPKRTEAFF
- TRBJ1-4 TRBV7-9 - TGTGCCAGCAGCCTTTTAGATAGCTCAACTAATGAAAAACTGTTTTTT CASSLLDSSTNEKLFF
TRBD2 TRBJ2-1 TRBV5-4 once TGTGTCAGCAGCGCGGGACTAGCGGGTTCCAATGAGCAGTTCTTC CVSSAGLAGSNEQFF
TRBD2 TRBJ2-2 TRBV5-1 many TGCGCCAGCAGCTTGGCACTAGCGGATACCGGGGAGCTGTTTTTT CASSLALADTGELFF
TRBD2 TRBJ2-1 TRBV7-8 many TGTGCCAGCAGCTTCACGGGAGGAGGGAATGAGCAGTTCTTC CASSFTGGGNEQFF
TRBD2 TRBJ2-1 TRBV7-2 many TGTGCCAGCAGCTGGGGGGGCTCCTACAATGAGCAGTTCTTC CASSWGGSYNEQFF
TRBD2 TRBJ2-1 TRBV2 many TGTGCCAGCAGCGCCTCGAGCGGGGGTTACTACAATGAGCAGTTCTTC CASSASSGGYYNEQFF
- TRBJ2-7 TRBV28 many TGTGCCAGCAGTTTATTATTCAACCTTGGTTCAGGGATCTCCTACGAGCAGTACTTC CASSLLFNLGSGISYEQYF
TRBD1 TRBJ2-1 TRBV28 - TGTGCCAGCAGTGGAAGGGACAGGAGCTACAATGAGCAGTTCTTC CASSGRDRSYNEQFF
- TRBJ2-1 TRBV7-9 many TGTGCCAGCAGCTTCCCCCTTCAGCGGACCTACAATGAGCAGTTCTTC CASSFPLQRTYNEQFF
TRBD2 TRBJ2-1 TRBV5-1 many TGCGCCAGCAGGGATCTAGCGGGAGTAGGGTTTGGTGAGCAGTTCTTC CASRDLAGVGFGEQFF
- TRBJ1-1 TRBV6-1 many TGTGCCAGCAATTTACGAGGCGTGGGACCCACTGAAGCTTTCTTT CASNLRGVGPTEAFF
- TRBJ2-2 TRBV28 - TGTGCCAGCCTTAGGGGAGAGAACACCGGGGAGCTGTTTTTT CASLRGENTGELFF
- TRBJ2-1 TRBV6-1 many TGTGCCAGCAGTCCCTGGATTTCTGGCGAGCAGTTCTTC CASSPWISGEQFF
- TRBJ2-3 TRBV24-1 - TGTGCCACCAGTGACCCGACTGGTTCGGGGGGCACAGATACGCAGTATTTT CATSDPTGSGGTDTQYF
TRBD2 TRBJ2-5 TRBV18 many TGTGCCAGCTCACCACCGGGAGGGATACAAGAGACCCAGTACTTC CASSPPGGIQETQYF